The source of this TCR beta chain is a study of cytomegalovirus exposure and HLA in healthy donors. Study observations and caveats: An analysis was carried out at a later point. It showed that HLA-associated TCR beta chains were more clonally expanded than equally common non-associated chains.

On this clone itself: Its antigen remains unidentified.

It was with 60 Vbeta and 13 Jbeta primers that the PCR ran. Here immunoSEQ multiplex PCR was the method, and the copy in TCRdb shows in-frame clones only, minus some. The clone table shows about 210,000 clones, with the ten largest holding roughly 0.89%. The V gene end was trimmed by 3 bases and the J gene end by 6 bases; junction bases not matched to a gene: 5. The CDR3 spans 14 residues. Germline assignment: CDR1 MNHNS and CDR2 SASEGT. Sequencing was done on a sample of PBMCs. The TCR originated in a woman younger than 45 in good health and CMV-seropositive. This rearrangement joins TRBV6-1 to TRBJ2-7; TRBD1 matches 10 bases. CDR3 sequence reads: CASSDRQGASEQYF. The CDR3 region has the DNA TGTGCCAGCAGTGATCGACAGGGGGCGAGCGAGCAGTACTTC.